The 5 T cell receptor beta chains below all came from one sample that was sequenced in a study of blood T cell repertoires in COVID-19. Profiled with immunoSEQ multiplex PCR; TCRdb holds only in-frame clones, not every one. The table lists a few hundred thousand clones, approximately 85% of them singletons. The specimen sequenced was peripheral blood. The origin of the receptors is a man in his fifties with active or convalescent COVID-19.

This clone was recorded a few times. The chain carries TRBV11-1 and TRBJ1-2, with a tentative D call TRBD1 (6 bases). CDR3 length: 13 residues. The V and J ends lost 4 bases and 8 bases respectively, with 14 bases between them. In germline, CDR1 is SGHAT, CDR2 FQDESV (reference sequence). CDR3 in amino acids: CASSSHREKGYTF. In nucleotides, the CDR3 is TGTGCCAGCAGCTCCCACAGGGAGAAAGGCTACACCTTC.

This chain joins TRBV30 and TRBJ2-3; D not resolved. V lost 5 bases to trimming and J lost 1 base, with 7 bases between them. The CDR3 totals 12 residues. CDR1 and CDR2 (germline): GTSNPN, SVGIG (reference sequence). The CDR3 spells CAWDLGTDTQYF. The CDR3 region has the DNA TGTGCCTGGGACTTGGGCACAGATACGCAGTATTTT.

The rearrangement joins TRBV10-3 to TRBJ1-5; no clear D. There are 13 residues in the CDR3. Germline-derived CDR1 and CDR2 are ENHRY and SYGVKD. The V and J ends lost 5 bases and 7 bases respectively, with 12 bases between them. The CDR3 nucleotides are TGTGCCATCAGTCCGGGAACGGAACAGCCCCAGCATTTT. Its translation: CAISPGTEQPQHF.

This chain joins TRBV5-6 and TRBJ1-3, with D unresolved. The CDR3 runs 15 residues. V lost 4 bases, J lost 0 bases, and 11 bases lay in between. The germline gives CDR1 SGHDT, CDR2 YYEEEE. CDR3 sequence reads: CASSTWTASGNTIYF. As DNA, the CDR3 is TGTGCCAGCAGCACATGGACTGCCTCTGGAAACACCATATATTTT. The whole variable domain, remainder taken from reference TRBV5-6 and TRBJ1-3, is DAGVTQSPTHLIKTRGQQVTLRCSPKSGHDTVSWYQQALGQGPQFIFQYYEEEERQRGNFPDRFSGHQFPNYSSELNVNALLLGDSALYLCASSTWTASGNTIYFGEGSWLTVV.

The chain carries TRBV28 and TRBJ2-2, with TRBD1 identical over 7 bases. The germline CDR1 and CDR2 sequences are MDHEN and SYDVKM. The V segment lost 6 bases and the J segment 5 bases; nucleotides outside the gene matches: 6. The length of the CDR3 is 14 residues. The CDR3 bases are TGTGCCAGCAGCAAACAGGGGCGGACCGGGGAGCTGTTTTTT. It codes for CASSKQGRTGELFF. The whole variable domain, filled in from reference TRBV28 and TRBJ2-2, reads DVKVTQSSRYLVKRTGEKVFLECVQDMDHENMFWYRQDPGLGLRLIYFSYDVKMKEKGDIPEGYSVSREKKERFSLILESASTNQTSMYLCASSKQGRTGELFFGEGSRLTVL.